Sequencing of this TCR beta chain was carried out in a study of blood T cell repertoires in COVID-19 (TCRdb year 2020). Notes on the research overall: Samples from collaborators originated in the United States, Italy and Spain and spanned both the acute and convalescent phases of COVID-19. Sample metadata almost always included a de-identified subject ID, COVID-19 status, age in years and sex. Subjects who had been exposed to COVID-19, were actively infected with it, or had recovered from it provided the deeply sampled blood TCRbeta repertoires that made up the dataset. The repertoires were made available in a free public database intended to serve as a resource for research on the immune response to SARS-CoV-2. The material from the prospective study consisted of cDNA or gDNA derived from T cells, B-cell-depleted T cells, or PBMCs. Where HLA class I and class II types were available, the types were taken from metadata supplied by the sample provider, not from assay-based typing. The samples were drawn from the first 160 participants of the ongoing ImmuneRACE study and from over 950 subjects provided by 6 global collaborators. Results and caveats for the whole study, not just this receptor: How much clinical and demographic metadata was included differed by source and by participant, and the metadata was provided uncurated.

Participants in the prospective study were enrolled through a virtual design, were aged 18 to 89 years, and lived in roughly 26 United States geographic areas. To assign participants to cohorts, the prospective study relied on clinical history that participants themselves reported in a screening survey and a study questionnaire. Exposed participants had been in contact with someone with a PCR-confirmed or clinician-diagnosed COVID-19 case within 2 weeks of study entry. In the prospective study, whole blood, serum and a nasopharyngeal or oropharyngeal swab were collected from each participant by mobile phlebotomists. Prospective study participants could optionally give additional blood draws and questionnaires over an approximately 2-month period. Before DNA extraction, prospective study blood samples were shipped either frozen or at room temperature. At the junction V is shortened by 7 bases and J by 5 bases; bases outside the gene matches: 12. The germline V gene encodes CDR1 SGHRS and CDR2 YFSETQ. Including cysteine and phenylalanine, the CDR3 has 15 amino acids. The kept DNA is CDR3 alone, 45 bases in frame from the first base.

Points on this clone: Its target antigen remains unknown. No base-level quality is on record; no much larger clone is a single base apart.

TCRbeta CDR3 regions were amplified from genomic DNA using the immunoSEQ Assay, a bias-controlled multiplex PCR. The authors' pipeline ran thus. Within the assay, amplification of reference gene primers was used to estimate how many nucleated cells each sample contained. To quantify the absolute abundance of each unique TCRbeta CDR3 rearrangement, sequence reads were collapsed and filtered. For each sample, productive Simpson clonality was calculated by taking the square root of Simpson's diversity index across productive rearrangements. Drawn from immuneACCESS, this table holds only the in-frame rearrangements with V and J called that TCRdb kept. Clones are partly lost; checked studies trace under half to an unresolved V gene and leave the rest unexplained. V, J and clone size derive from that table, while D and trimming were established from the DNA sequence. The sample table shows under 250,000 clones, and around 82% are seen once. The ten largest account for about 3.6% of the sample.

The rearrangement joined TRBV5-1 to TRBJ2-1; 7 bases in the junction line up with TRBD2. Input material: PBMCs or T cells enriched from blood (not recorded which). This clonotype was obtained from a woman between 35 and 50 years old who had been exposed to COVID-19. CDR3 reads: CASGVVGGGNNEQFF. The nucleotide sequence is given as TGCGCCAGCGGCGTCGTAGGCGGGGGTAACAATGAGCAGTTCTTC. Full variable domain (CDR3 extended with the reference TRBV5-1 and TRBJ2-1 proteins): KAGVTQTPRYLIKTRGQQVTLSCSPISGHRSVSWYQQTPGQGLQFLFEYFSETQRNKGNFPGRFSGRQFSNSRSEMNVSTLELGDSALYLCASGVVGGGNNEQFFGPGTRLTVL.